In this sample, the clone carrying this TCR beta chain turned up once. Profiling relied on immunoSEQ multiplex PCR, and the TCRdb table lists in-frame clones only, not all of them. The data show about 34,000 clones, with more than 70% seen just once and approximately 9% held by the top ten. Sample time point: baseline, week 1 (first vaccination visit). Indicated treatment: pre-vaccination baseline after standard-of-care therapy. Germline V CDR1 and CDR2: SGHRS, YFSETQ. V trimming: 1 base; J trimming: 2 bases; junction bases outside the gene matches: 2. The CDR3 spans 14 residues. The data were obtained in a study of a mutant IDH1 vaccine in newly diagnosed glioma.

The J gene is TRBJ2-7, the V gene TRBV5-1; TRBD1 aligns across 8 bases. The TCR comes from a man in his fifties or sixties with glioma. Some clones in this sample may be carry-over from other donors' samples. Sequenced here: peripheral blood mononuclear cells (PBMCs), sampled from a glioma patient treated with radiotherapy, temozolomide or both. The CDR3 region is CASSLWTGTYEQYF. CDR3 DNA sequence: TGCGCCAGCAGCTTGTGGACAGGGACCTACGAGCAGTACTTC.